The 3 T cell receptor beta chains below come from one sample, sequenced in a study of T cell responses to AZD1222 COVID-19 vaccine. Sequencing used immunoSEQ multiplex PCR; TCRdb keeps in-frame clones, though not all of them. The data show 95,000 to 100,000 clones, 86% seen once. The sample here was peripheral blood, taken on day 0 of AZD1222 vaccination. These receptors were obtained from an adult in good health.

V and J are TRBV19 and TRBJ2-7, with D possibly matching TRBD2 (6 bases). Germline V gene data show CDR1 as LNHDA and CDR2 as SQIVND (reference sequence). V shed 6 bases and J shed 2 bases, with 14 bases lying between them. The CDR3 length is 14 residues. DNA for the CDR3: TGTGCCAGTAGGTGGGCGGAGGGACCCTACGAGCAGTACTTC. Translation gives CASRWAEGPYEQYF.

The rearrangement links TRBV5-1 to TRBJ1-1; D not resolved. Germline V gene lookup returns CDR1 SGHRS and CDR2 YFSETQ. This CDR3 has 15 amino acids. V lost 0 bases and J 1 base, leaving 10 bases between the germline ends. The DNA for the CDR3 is TGCGCCAGCAGCTTGGCCCCCGCTGGGAACACTGAAGCTTTCTTT. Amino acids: CASSLAPAGNTEAFF.

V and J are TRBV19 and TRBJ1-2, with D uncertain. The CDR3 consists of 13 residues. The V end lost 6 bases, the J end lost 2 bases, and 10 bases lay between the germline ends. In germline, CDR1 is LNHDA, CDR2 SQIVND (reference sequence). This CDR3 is CASSPAANYGYTF. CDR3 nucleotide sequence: TGTGCCAGTAGCCCCGCAGCAAACTATGGCTACACCTTC.